The TCR beta chain under discussion was sequenced for a study of PD-1 blockade in classical Hodgkin lymphoma. Study as a whole: With a 2-week interval, patients received intravenous nivolumab at 3 mg/kg. Points from the study as a whole: It was reported that newly diagnosed patients had less baseline TCR diversity than healthy donors. Similar baseline diversity was found in complete responders and newly diagnosed patients. Undefined causes, possibly disease activity or prior therapy, underlie the repertoire differences.

Regarding this clone: What it binds is not known.

Here immunoSEQ multiplex PCR was the method, and the copy in TCRdb shows in-frame clones only, minus some. The table lists tens of thousands of clones, 75% to 95% of them singletons. Germline values: CDR1 LNHNV, CDR2 YYDKDF (reference sequence). Trimming at V came to 3 bases and at J to 5 bases, leaving 3 bases not matched to a gene. This CDR3 has 15 amino acids. Relapse was seen in all patients after autologous stem cell transplantation, and brentuximab vedotin exposure was variable. Thawed PBMCs were the source of CD4+ T cells, purified by magnetic negative selection. The V call is TRBV15, the J call TRBJ1-4, with TRBD1 identical over 10 bases. The TCR comes from a human donor with classical Hodgkin lymphoma. Here the sequenced sample was CD4+ T cells from blood, taken at baseline. The CDR3 DNA follows: TGTGCCACCAGCAGCCCGGGACAGGGGAATGAAAAACTGTTTTTT. It specifies CATSSPGQGNEKLFF.